This T cell receptor beta chain is drawn from a study of CD8 T cells in ankylosing spondylitis. Germline assignment: CDR1 SEHNR and CDR2 FQNEAQ (reference sequence). This CDR3 comprises 15 residues. Deletions cut 5 bases from V and 0 bases from J, with 14 bases between. MiXCR was run by TCRdb on the 5' RACE reads, yielding one entry per CDR3 protein. Of 230,000 or so distinct CDR3 sequences listed, about 20% are singletons. This sequence was found in a male donor with ankylosing spondylitis or in good health (not recorded which). The sample comprised blood, either unsorted or a sorted T cell fraction (not recorded which). V gene TRBV7-9 combines with J gene TRBJ2-7; the D is unclear. The CDR3 nucleotides are TGTGCCAGCAGCCCGCCCCGGGCCGACTCCTACGAGCAGTACTTC. It translates to CASSPPRADSYEQYF.